This entry is about one T cell receptor beta chain. Germline CDR1 is MDHEN and CDR2 is SYDVKM. The CDR3 sequence is 14 residues long. V lost 7 bases, J lost 5 bases, and 7 bases stayed unmatched. This specimen belongs to a study of blood T cell repertoires in COVID-19. Study details: In each case, the material was cDNA or gDNA derived from T cells, B-cell-depleted T cells, or PBMCs.

Per the original methods: By means of reference gene primer amplification, nucleated cell counts were estimated. Using immunoSEQ multiplex PCR, the repertoire was profiled, and TCRdb retains in-frame clones only, with some absent. The D gene and trimming were derived from the DNA, and the V and J assignments and clone size from that table. The table has 250,000 to 350,000 clones, about 89% seen once. This TCR derives from a woman between 45 and 65 years old who had recovered from COVID-19. The gene calls are TRBV28 and TRBJ2-2; 7 bases agree with TRBD2. The sample taken for sequencing was peripheral blood. CDR3 sequence reads: CASIPRLATGELFF. The DNA for the CDR3 is TGTGCCAGCATTCCCCGACTAGCTACCGGGGAGCTGTTTTTT.